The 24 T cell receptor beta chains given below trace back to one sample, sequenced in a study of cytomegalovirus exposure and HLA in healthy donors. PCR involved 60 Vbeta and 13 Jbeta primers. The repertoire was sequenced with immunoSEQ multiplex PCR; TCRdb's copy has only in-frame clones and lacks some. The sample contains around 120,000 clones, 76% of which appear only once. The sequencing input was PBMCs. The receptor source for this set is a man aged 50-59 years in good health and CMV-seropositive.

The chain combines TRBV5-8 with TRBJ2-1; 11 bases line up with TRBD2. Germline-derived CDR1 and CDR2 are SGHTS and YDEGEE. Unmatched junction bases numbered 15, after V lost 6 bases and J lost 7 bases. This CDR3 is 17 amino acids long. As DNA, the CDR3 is TGTGCCAGCATCTGGGTATTACTAGCGGGAGAATTGAATGAGCAGTTCTTC. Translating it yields CASIWVLLAGELNEQFF.

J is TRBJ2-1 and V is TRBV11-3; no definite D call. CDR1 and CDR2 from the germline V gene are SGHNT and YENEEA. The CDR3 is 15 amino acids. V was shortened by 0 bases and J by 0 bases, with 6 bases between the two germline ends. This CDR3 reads CASSLEATSYNEQFF. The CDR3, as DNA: TGTGCCAGCAGCTTAGAAGCGACCTCCTACAATGAGCAGTTCTTC.

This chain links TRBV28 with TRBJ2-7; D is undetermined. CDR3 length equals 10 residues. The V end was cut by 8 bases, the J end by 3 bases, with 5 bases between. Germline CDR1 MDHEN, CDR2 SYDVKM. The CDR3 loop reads CASLCYEQYF. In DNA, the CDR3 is TGTGCCAGCCTTTGCTACGAGCAGTACTTC.

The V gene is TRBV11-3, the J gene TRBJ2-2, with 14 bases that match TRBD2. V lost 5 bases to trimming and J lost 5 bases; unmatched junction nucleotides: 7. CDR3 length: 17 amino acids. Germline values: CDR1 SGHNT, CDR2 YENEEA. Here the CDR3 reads CASSPGTSGSGTGELFF. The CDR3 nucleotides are TGTGCCAGCAGCCCAGGGACTAGCGGGAGTGGGACCGGGGAGCTGTTTTTT.

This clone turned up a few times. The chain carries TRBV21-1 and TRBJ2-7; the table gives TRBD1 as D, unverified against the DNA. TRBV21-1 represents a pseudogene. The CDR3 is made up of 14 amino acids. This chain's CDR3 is CASSLQGPPYEQYF. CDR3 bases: TGTGCCAGCAGCCTGCAGGGCCCTCCCTACGAGCAGTACTTC.

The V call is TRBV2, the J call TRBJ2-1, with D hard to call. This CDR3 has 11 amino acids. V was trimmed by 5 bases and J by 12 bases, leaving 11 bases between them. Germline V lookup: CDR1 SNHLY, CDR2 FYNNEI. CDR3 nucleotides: TGTGCCAGCAGTAACTTACGTGGGCAGTTCTTC. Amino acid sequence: CASSNLRGQFF. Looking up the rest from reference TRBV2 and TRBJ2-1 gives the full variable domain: EPEVTQTPSHQVTQMGQEVILRCVPISNHLYFYWYRQILGQKVEFLVSFYNNEISEKSEIFDDQFSVERPDGSNFTLKIRSTKLEDSAMYFCASSNLRGQFFGPGTRLTVL.

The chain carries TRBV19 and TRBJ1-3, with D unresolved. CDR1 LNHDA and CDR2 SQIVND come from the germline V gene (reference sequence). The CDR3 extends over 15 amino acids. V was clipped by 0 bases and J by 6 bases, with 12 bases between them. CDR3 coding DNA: TGTGCCAGTAGTATAGACCGAGCCGCGGAAAACACCATATATTTT. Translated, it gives CASSIDRAAENTIYF. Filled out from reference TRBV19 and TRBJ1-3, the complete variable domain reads DGGITQSPKYLFRKEGQNVTLSCEQNLNHDAMYWYRQDPGQGLRLIYYSQIVNDFQKGDIAEGYSVSREKKESFPLTVTSAQKNPTAFYLCASSIDRAAENTIYFGEGSWLTVV.

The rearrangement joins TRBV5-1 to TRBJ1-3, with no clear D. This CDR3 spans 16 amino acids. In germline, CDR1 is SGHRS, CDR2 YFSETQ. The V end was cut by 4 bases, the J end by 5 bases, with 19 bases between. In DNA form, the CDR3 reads TGCGCCAGCAGCGCGAACAGTGGAACCCAAAGAAACACCATATATTTT. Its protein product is CASSANSGTQRNTIYF.

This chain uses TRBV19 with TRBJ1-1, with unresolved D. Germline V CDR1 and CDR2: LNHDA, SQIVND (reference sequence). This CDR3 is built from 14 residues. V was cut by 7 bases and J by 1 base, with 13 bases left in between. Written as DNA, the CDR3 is TGTGCCAGTACCCCCCGGGGAGAGAACACTGAAGCTTTCTTT. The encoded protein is CASTPRGENTEAFF.

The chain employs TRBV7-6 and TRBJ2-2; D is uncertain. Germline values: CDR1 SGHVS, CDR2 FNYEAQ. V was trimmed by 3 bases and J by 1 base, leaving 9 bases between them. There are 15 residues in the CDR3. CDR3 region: CASSFIERNTGELFF. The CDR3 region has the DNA TGTGCCAGCAGCTTCATCGAGCGGAACACCGGGGAGCTGTTTTTT.

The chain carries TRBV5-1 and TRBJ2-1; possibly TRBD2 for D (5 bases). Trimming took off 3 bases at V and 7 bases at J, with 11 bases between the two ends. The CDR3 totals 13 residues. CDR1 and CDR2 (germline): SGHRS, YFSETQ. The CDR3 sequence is CASSSSPGNEQFF. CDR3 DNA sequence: TGCGCCAGCAGCTCGTCTCCGGGGAATGAGCAGTTCTTC.

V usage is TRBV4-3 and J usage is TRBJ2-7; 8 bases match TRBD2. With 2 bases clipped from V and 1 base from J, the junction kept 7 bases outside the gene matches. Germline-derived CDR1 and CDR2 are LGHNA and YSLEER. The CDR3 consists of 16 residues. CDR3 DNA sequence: TGCGCCAGCAGCCAAATCAGCGGGGGAAAATCCTACGAGCAGTACTTC. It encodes CASSQISGGKSYEQYF.

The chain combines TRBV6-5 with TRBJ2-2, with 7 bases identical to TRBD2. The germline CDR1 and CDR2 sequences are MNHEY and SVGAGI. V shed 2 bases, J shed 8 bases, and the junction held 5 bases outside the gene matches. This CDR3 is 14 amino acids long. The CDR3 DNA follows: TGTGCCAGCAGTTACCCGGGGAGGGCTGGGGAGCTGTTTTTT. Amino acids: CASSYPGRAGELFF.

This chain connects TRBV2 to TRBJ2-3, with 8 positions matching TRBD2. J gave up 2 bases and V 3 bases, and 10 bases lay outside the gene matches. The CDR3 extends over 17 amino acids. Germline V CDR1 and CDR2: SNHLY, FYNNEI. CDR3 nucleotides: TGTGCCAGCAGTGATCCGGGGCTAGCGGGTTCCACAGATACGCAGTATTTT. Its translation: CASSDPGLAGSTDTQYF.

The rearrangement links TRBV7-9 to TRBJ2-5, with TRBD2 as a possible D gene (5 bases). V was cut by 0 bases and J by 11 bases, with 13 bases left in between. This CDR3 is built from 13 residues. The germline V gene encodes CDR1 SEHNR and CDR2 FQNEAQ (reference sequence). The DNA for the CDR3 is TGTGCCAGCAGCTTAGCGGCCTCGGAGGAGCAGTACTTC. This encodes CASSLAASEEQYF. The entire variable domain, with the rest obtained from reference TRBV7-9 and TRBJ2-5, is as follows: DTGVSQNPRHKITKRGQNVTFRCDPISEHNRLYWYRQTLGQGPEFLTYFQNEAQLEKSRLLSDRFSAERPKGSFSTLEIQRTEQGDSAMYLCASSLAASEEQYFGPGTRLLVL.

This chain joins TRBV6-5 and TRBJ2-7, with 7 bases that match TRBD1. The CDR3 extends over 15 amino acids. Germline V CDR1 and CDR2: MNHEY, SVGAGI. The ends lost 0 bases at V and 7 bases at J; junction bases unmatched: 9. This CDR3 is CASSYSTRGSREQYF. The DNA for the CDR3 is TGTGCCAGCAGTTACTCGACCAGGGGGTCTAGGGAGCAGTACTTC.

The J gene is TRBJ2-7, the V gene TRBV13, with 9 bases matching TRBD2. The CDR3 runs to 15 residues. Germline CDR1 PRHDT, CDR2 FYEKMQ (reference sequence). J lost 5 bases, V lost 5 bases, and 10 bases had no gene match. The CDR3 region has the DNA TGTGCCAGCAGCGGCGGGGGGGCTTTAAACCACGAGCAGTACTTC. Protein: CASSGGGALNHEQYF.

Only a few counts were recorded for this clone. CDR3: CASSLASNYNEQFF. DNA for the CDR3: TGTGCCAGCAGCTTAGCCTCTAACTACAATGAGCAGTTCTTC. V usage is TRBV11-2 and J usage is TRBJ2-1; D unresolved. This CDR3 is built from 14 residues. Trimming took off 1 base at V and 3 bases at J, with 7 bases between the two ends. The germline CDR1 and CDR2 sequences are SGHAT and FQNNGV.

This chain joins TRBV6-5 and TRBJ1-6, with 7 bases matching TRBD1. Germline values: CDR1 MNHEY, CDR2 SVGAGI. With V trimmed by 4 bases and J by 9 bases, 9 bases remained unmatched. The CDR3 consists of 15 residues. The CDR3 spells CASSSEDRVGSPLHF. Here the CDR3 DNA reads TGTGCCAGCAGTTCGGAAGACAGGGTGGGTTCACCCCTCCACTTT.

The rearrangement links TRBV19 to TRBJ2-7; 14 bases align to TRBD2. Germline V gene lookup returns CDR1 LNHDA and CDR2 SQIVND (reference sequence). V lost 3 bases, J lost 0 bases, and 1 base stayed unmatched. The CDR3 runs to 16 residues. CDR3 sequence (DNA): TGTGCCAGTAGTATGGGGACTAGCGGGAGCTCCTACGAGCAGTACTTC. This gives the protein CASSMGTSGSSYEQYF.

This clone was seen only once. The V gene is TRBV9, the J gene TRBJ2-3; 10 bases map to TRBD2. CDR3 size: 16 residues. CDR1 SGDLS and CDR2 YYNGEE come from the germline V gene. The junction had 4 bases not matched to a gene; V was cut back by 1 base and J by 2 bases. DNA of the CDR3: TGTGCCAGCAGCGTAACTAGCGGGATCGTCACAGATACGCAGTATTTT. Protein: CASSVTSGIVTDTQYF.

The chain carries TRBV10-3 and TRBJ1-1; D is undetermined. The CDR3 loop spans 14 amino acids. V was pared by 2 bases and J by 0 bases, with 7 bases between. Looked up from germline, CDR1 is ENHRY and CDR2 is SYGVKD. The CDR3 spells CAISENGMNTEAFF. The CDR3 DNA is TGTGCCATCAGTGAGAACGGGATGAACACTGAAGCTTTCTTT.

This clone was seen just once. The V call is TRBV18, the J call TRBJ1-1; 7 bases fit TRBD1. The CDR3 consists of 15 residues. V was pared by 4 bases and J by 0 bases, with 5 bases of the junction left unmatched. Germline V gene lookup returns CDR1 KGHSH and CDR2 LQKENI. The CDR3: CASSQTGTVNTEAFF. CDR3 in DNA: TGTGCCAGCTCACAAACCGGGACAGTGAACACTGAAGCTTTCTTT.

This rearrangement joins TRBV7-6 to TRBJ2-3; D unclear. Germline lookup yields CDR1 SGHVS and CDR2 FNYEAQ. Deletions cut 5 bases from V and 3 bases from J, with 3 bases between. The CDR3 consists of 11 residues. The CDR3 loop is CASSVTDTQYF. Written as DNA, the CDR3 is TGTGCCAGCAGCGTAACAGATACGCAGTATTTT.